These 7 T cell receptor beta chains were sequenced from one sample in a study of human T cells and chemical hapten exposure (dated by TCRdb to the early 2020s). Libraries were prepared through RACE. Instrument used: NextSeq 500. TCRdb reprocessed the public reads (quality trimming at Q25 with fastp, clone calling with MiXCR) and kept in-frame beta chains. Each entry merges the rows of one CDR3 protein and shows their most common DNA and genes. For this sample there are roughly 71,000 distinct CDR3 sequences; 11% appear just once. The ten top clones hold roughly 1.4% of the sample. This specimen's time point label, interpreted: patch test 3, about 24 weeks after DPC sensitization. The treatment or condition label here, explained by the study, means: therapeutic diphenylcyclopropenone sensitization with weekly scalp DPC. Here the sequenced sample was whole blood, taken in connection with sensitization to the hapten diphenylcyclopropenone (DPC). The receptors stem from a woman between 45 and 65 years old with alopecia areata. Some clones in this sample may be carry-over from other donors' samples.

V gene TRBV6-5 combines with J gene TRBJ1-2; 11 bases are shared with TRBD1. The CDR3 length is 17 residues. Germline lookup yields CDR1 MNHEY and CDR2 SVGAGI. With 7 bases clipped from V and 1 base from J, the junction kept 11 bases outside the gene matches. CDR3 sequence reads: CASKQIPGTGGNYGYTF. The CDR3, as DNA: TGTGCCAGCAAACAGATTCCCGGGACAGGGGGTAACTATGGCTACACCTTC.

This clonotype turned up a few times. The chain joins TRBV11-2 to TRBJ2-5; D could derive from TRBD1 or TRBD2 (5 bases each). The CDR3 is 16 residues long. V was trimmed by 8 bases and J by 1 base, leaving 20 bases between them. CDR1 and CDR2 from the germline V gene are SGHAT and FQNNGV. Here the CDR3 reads CASGDDAGLFQETQYF. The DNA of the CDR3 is TGTGCCAGCGGGGACGACGCAGGGCTTTTCCAAGAGACCCAGTACTTC.

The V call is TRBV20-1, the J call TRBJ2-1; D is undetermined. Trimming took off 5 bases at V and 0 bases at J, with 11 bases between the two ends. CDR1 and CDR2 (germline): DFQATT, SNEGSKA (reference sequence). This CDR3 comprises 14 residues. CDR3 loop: CSAAGRSSYNEQFF. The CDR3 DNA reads TGCAGTGCTGCTGGTCGTAGCTCCTACAATGAGCAGTTCTTC.

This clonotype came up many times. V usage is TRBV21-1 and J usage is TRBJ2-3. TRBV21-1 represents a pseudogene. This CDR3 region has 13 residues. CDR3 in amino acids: CASSKYPEDTQYF. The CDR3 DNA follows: TGTGCCAGCAGCAAATATCCTGAGGATACGCAGTATTTT.

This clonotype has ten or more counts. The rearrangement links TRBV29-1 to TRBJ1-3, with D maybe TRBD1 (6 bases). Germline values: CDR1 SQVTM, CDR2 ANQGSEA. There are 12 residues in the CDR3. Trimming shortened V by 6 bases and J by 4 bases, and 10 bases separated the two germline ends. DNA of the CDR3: TGCAGCGTCGAGGGGGGAGGAAACACCATATATTTT. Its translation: CSVEGGGNTIYF. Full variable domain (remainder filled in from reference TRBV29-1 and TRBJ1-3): SAVISQKPSRDICQRGTSLTIQCQVDSQVTMMFWYRQQPGQSLTLIATANQGSEATYESGFVIDKFPISRPNLTFSTLTVSNMSPEDSSIYLCSVEGGGNTIYFGEGSWLTVV.

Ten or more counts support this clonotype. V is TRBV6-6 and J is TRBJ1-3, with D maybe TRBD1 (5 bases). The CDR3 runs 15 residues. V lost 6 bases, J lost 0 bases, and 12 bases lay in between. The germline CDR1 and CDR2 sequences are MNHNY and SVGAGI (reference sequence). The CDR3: CASRITGGSGNTIYF. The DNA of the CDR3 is TGTGCCAGCAGAATAACAGGAGGCTCTGGAAACACCATATATTTT.

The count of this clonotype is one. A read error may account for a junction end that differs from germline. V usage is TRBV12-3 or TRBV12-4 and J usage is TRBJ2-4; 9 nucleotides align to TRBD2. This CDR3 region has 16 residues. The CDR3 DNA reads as TGTGCCAGCAGTTCCCTTAATAGCGGGGGTAGAAACACTCAGTACTTC. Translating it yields CASSSLNSGGRNTQYF.